The clone carrying this TCR beta chain was detected a few times. This specimen belongs to a study of T cell changes during pregnancy in multiple sclerosis. The trim removed 8 bases at V and 7 bases at J, leaving 10 bases unmatched. Germline V gene lookup returns CDR1 SQVTM and CDR2 ANQGSEA. This CDR3 has 12 amino acids. Generated by immunoSEQ multiplex PCR, the TCRdb table keeps only in-frame clones and is missing some. Of tens of thousands of clones listed, 90% are singletons. The TCR sequence derives from a female donor with multiple sclerosis, enrolled in a pregnancy study. The chain is built from TRBV29-1 and TRBJ1-2; 7 nucleotides match TRBD1. This sample comprised CD4+ T cells from peripheral blood mononuclear cells, obtained before pregnancy. CDR3 protein: CSSTFDRVGYTF. The DNA of the CDR3 is TGCAGCTCCACCTTTGACAGGGTTGGCTACACCTTC.